The present TCR beta chain was sequenced within a study of monozygotic twins with inflammatory bowel disease. Template switching was used to attach UMIs, which incorporated a 6-nucleotide sample barcode. TCRdb reanalyzed the 5' RACE reads, giving one entry per CDR3 protein sequence and no DNA. Reported are approximately 120,000 distinct CDR3 sequences; the ten largest clones contain 9.5% to 15%. Details on this clonotype: What it recognizes is unknown.

Study observations and caveats: With inverse Simpson as the measure, TCRbeta diversity was lower in IBD patients than in healthy co-twins. Reduced clonotype sharing with other individuals was observed in IBD patients relative to healthy twins, especially with disease activity.

Whole-blood RNA isolation (total RNA) proceeded without T cell sorting. Sequenced: blood. The sequence derives from a human donor with ulcerative colitis or Crohn's disease, or a healthy co-twin of an affected twin (not recorded which).

The CDR3: CASSPDRASTGYTF. V usage is TRBV5-1 and J usage is TRBJ1-2; TCRdb lists TRBD1, though no DNA is available to test this call. Germline loops: CDR1 SGHRS, CDR2 YFSETQ. This CDR3 is built from 14 residues.